The rows below give T cell receptor beta chains drawn from one sample of a study of T cell responses to AZD1222 COVID-19 vaccine. Only in-frame clones appear in the TCRdb table, and some are missing; sequencing was by immunoSEQ multiplex PCR. The sample has about 150,000 clones, around 91% seen once; the top ten hold 5%. The material was peripheral blood, obtained on day 0 of AZD1222 vaccination. These receptors came from an adult in good health. CDR3s include the opening cysteine and the closing phenylalanine or tryptophan. The D gene is left open where the match is weak. For some rows the clone size is stated as once, few or many, or as a class when expanded; others skip it.

TRBD2	TRBV7-3	TRBJ2-1	.	TGTGCCAGCAGCTCCCACAGAGCGGGAGTGAATGAGCAGTTCTTC	CASSSHRAGVNEQFF
TRBD1	TRBV29-1	TRBJ2-7	.	TGCAGCGTTGAATTAGGGGGCGACGAGCAGTACTTC	CSVELGGDEQYF
.	TRBV4-3	TRBJ1-6	.	TGCGCCAGCAGCCAGGGGGCTTCGGGGGGGACACGGGATTCACCCCTCCACTTT	CASSQGASGGTRDSPLHF
TRBD1	TRBV6-5	TRBJ2-7	.	TGTGCCAGCAGTTACTCCGGGACAGGGTCCTACGAGCAGTACTTC	CASSYSGTGSYEQYF
TRBD2	TRBV4-3	TRBJ2-3	.	TGCGCCAGCAGCCATAGCGGGAAGGCGGATACGCAGTATTTT	CASSHSGKADTQYF
.	TRBV6-2/TRBV6-3	TRBJ2-7	.	TGTGCCAGCAGTTCGGAAAACAGGGTCGGGCAGTACTTC	CASSSENRVGQYF
.	TRBV29-1	TRBJ1-1	.	TGCAGCGCCGGACTTTCCATGAACACTGAAGCTTTCTTT	CSAGLSMNTEAFF
TRBD1	TRBV5-4	TRBJ2-1	.	TGTGCCAGCAGCTGGGGCAGTGGACAGGTCTCCTACAATGAGCAGTTCTTC	CASSWGSGQVSYNEQFF
TRBD2	TRBV28	TRBJ2-7	.	TGTGCCAGCACCCAGTCCGCCGCGGGAGCCTACGAGCAGTACTTC	CASTQSAAGAYEQYF
TRBD1	TRBV4-2	TRBJ1-1	few	TGTGCCAGCAGCCGCACTCAGGGGGCAGCTTTCTTT	CASSRTQGAAFF
.	TRBV3-1/TRBV3-2	TRBJ1-2	.	TGTGCCAGCAACTACCCAGAGCATGGGTACTATGGCTACACCTTC	CASNYPEHGYYGYTF
TRBD1	TRBV7-2	TRBJ2-7	.	TGTGCCAGCAGCTTTTATAGCGGACAGGGCGAGCAGTACTTC	CASSFYSGQGEQYF
.	TRBV4-1	TRBJ1-4	.	TGCGCCAGCAGCCATCCCGGGGCAGCTAATGAAAAACTGTTTTTT	CASSHPGAANEKLFF
.	TRBV21-1	TRBJ2-7	.	TGTGCCAGCAGCAACGGAAGGCTTGACCCCTACGAGCAGTACTTC	CASSNGRLDPYEQYF
.	TRBV28	TRBJ2-7	.	TGTGCCAGCAGTCTAAGCCAAGGAAGCTACGAGCAGTACTTC	CASSLSQGSYEQYF
.	TRBV10-3	TRBJ2-2	.	TGTGCCATCAGTGAGAGGATGGCCGGGGAGCTGTTTTTT	CAISERMAGELFF
.	TRBV16	TRBJ1-3	.	TGTGCCAGCAGCCAAGTCCGGACAGACGGAAACACCATATATTTT	CASSQVRTDGNTIYF
.	TRBV7-9	TRBJ1-5	.	TGTGCCAGCAGCTTAGGAGTAAATCAGCCCCAGCATTTT	CASSLGVNQPQHF
TRBD1	TRBV29-1	TRBJ2-3	.	TGCAGCGCTAAACAGGGGTCTAGCACAGATACGCAGTATTTT	CSAKQGSSTDTQYF
.	TRBV28	TRBJ2-2	.	TGTGCCAGCAGTGGGGAACCTAACACCGGGGAGCTGTTTTTT	CASSGEPNTGELFF
.	TRBV5-6	TRBJ1-4	.	TGTGCCAGCAGCTCTCGGAGTAATGAAAAACTGTTTTTT	CASSSRSNEKLFF
.	TRBV23-1	TRBJ1-2	.	TGCGCCAGCAGTCGGGGACCCGGAGGCGGCTACACCTTC	CASSRGPGGGYTF
TRBD2	TRBV5-1	TRBJ2-1	.	TGCGCCAGCAGCCTGGGCGGCCCCGGACTAGCGGGAGTCCATGAGCAGTTCTTC	CASSLGGPGLAGVHEQFF
.	TRBV28	TRBJ1-2	.	TGTGCCAGCAATGAGAGGGGTCCAGGGATCGGCTACACCTTC	CASNERGPGIGYTF